Listed below are T cell receptor beta chains from one sample, sequenced in a study of early T cells in non-severe SARS-CoV-2 infection. TCRdb recomputed calls from the 5' RACE reads with MiXCR, one row per CDR3 protein. This sample yields about 73,000 distinct CDR3 sequences, of which roughly an eighth are seen a single time; over 12% belongs to the top ten. The sequenced sample was whole blood. Source of these receptors: an adult who was a healthcare worker with PCR-confirmed SARS-CoV-2 infection or an uninfected control (not recorded which). Both conserved end residues are part of each CDR3. D genes are given only for firm matches. Clone size appears in some rows only: once, few, many, or a class for an expanded clone.

v_gene,d_gene,abundance,j_gene,CDR3aa,CDR3nt
TRBV3-1,.,.,TRBJ1-3,CASSQETHTIYF,TGTGCCAGCAGCCAAGAGACTCACACCATATATTTT
TRBV7-9,.,many,TRBJ1-1,CASSLAGNTEAFF,TGTGCCAGCAGTTTGGCGGGGAACACTGAAGCTTTCTTT
TRBV6-1,TRBD2,few,TRBJ2-3,CASRLDGGTRDTQYF,TGTGCCAGCAGACTGGACGGGGGGACGAGAGATACGCAGTATTTT
TRBV3-1,.,few,TRBJ2-3,CASRATGRGDTQYF,TGTGCCAGCAGGGCGACAGGGAGGGGAGATACGCAGTATTTT
TRBV7-2,TRBD2,.,TRBJ2-1,CASSSVAGAYNEQFF,TGTGCCAGCAGCTCCGTAGCGGGGGCCTACAATGAGCAGTTCTTC
TRBV2,.,.,TRBJ2-7,CASSEVKGEAYEQYF,TGTGCCAGCAGTGAAGTTAAAGGGGAAGCCTACGAGCAGTACTTC
TRBV14,TRBD1,few,TRBJ1-1,CASSQRTGKNTEAFF,TGTGCCAGCAGCCAAAGGACAGGGAAGAACACTGAAGCTTTCTTT
TRBV2,TRBD1,many,TRBJ2-5,CASRPRDRGSETQYF,TGTGCCAGCAGACCCCGGGACAGGGGGTCAGAGACCCAGTACTTC
TRBV20-1,TRBD2,.,TRBJ2-5,CSAIRLAGGETQYF,TGCAGTGCTATCCGACTAGCGGGGGGAGAGACCCAGTACTTC
TRBV9,.,.,TRBJ2-3,CASSVAGREETDTQYF,TGTGCCAGCAGCGTAGCTGGCAGGGAAGAGACAGATACGCAGTATTTT
TRBV28,.,.,TRBJ2-7,CASSFNSIGYEQYF,TGTGCCAGCAGTTTTAACTCCATTGGGTACGAGCAGTACTTC
TRBV5-6,.,many,TRBJ1-2,CASSLVDDYGYTF,TGTGCCAGCAGCTTGGTGGATGACTATGGCTACACCTTC
TRBV7-3,TRBD2,many,TRBJ2-3,CASSSSAVSGGAESDTQYF,TGTGCCAGCAGCTCCTCCGCTGTTAGCGGGGGGGCGGAATCAGATACGCAGTATTTT
TRBV6-4,.,.,TRBJ2-3,CASSNQADLSTDTQYF,TGTGCCAGCAGTAATCAAGCGGACCTAAGCACAGATACGCAGTATTTT
TRBV6-7,.,few,TRBJ1-6,CASSPTSPLHF,TGTGCCAGCAGTCCGACCTCTCCCCTCCACTTT
TRBV7-3,TRBD2,once,TRBJ2-3,CASSPWRGTTDTQYF,TGTGCCAGCAGCCCCTGGCGGGGGACGACAGATACGCAGTATTTT
TRBV2,.,.,TRBJ2-3,CASSGDTHTDTQYF,TGTGCCAGCAGTGGGGACACTCACACAGATACGCAGTATTTT
TRBV28,.,many,TRBJ1-3,CASSGNTIYF,TGTGCCAGCAGCGGAAACACCATATATTTT
TRBV2,.,.,TRBJ1-6,CASRAGRDSPLHF,TGTGCCAGCAGGGCCGGGCGAGATTCACCCCTCCACTTT
TRBV7-3,TRBD2,few,TRBJ2-7,CASSLAGGSEQYF,TGTGCCAGCAGCTTAGCGGGGGGAAGCGAGCAGTACTTC
TRBV7-9,.,.,TRBJ2-1,CASSLAGTNEQFF,TGTGCCAGCAGCTTAGCGGGCACCAATGAGCAGTTCTTC
TRBV6-1,TRBD1,many,TRBJ1-5,CASSEALFGTGQPQHF,TGTGCCAGCAGTGAAGCGCTTTTCGGGACAGGACAGCCCCAGCATTTT
TRBV20-1,TRBD2,few,TRBJ2-3,CSASTSGIRTDTQYF,TGCAGTGCTAGCACTAGCGGGATACGCACAGATACGCAGTATTTT
TRBV2,.,.,TRBJ1-5,CASSESSQPQHF,TGTGCCAGCAGTGAAAGCAGTCAGCCCCAGCATTTT
TRBV28,.,.,TRBJ1-4,CASMVTTEKLFF,TGTGCCAGCATGGTTACAACAGAAAAACTGTTTTTT
TRBV12-3/TRBV12-4,.,.,TRBJ1-5,CASSLSRQHF,TGTGCCAGCAGTCTATCCCGACAGCATTTT
TRBV7-8,.,few,TRBJ2-3,CASRVGGLADTQYF,TGTGCCAGCAGGGTCGGAGGGTTGGCAGATACGCAGTATTTT
TRBV12-3/TRBV12-4,.,few,TRBJ2-6,CASSSPRGKANVLTF,TGTGCCAGCAGTTCCCCCCGGGGGAAGGCCAACGTCCTGACTTTC
TRBV11-3,TRBD1,.,TRBJ2-1,CASSSGQEVYNEQFF,TGTGCCAGCAGCTCCGGACAGGAAGTTTACAATGAGCAGTTCTTC
TRBV3-1,TRBD1,.,TRBJ2-7,CASSQGVGRGRGEQYF,TGTGCCAGCAGCCAAGGAGTCGGCAGGGGGCGAGGCGAGCAGTACTTC
TRBV5-1,TRBD1,few,TRBJ1-1,CASSWGQEVTEAFF,TGCGCCAGCAGCTGGGGACAGGAAGTCACTGAAGCTTTCTTT
TRBV10-1,.,many,TRBJ1-2,CAGPGTTGYTF,TGCGCCGGACCCGGGACAACGGGCTACACCTTC
TRBV20-1,TRBD1,.,TRBJ1-5,CSASLRDRGQPQHF,TGCAGTGCTAGCCTCCGGGACAGGGGTCAGCCCCAGCATTTT
TRBV19,.,many,TRBJ2-3,CASMPQGTDTQYF,TGTGCCAGTATGCCTCAGGGGACAGATACGCAGTATTTT
TRBV29-1,.,many,TRBJ2-5,CSADKETQYF,TGCAGCGCCGACAAAGAGACCCAGTACTTC
TRBV29-1,.,many,TRBJ2-5,CSVGAGPQETQYF,TGCAGCGTTGGGGCCGGCCCCCAAGAGACCCAGTACTTC
TRBV7-2,.,many,TRBJ1-1,CASSLYGSTEAFF,TGTGCCAGCAGCTTGTACGGTAGCACTGAAGCTTTCTTT
TRBV6-2/TRBV6-3,.,few,TRBJ1-5,CASSYYIDQPQHF,TGTGCCAGCAGTTACTATATCGATCAGCCCCAGCATTTT
TRBV24-1,.,few,TRBJ1-5,CATSKTAGQPQHF,TGTGCCACCAGCAAAACGGCGGGCCAGCCCCAGCATTTT
TRBV19,.,.,TRBJ1-1,CASSRDRPPAFF,TGTGCCAGTAGCCGTGACAGGCCTCCGGCTTTCTTT